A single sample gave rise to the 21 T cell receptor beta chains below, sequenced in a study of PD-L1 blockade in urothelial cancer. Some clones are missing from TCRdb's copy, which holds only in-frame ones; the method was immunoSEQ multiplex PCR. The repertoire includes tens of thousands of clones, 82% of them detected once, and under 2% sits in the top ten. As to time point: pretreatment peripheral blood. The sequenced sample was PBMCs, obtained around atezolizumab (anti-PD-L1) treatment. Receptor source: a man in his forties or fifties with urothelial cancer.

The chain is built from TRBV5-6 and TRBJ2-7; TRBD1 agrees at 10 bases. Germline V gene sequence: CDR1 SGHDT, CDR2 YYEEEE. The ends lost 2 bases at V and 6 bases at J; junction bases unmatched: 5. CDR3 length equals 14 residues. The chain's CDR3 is CASSFGTGDIEQYV. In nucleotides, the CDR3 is TGTGCCAGCAGCTTTGGGACAGGGGACATCGAGCAGTACGTC.

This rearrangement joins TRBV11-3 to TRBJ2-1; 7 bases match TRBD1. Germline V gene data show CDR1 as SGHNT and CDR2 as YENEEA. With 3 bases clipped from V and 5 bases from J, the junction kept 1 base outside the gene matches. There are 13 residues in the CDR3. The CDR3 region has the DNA TGTGCCAGCAGCTTTGGGACAGACAATGAGCAGTTCTTC. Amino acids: CASSFGTDNEQFF. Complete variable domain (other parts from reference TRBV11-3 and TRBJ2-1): EAGVVQSPRYKIIEKKQPVAFWCNPISGHNTLYWYLQNLGQGPELLIRYENEEAVDDSQLPKDRFSAERLKGVDSTLKIQPAELGDSAVYLCASSFGTDNEQFFGPGTRLTVL.

Here the CDR3 reads CASGPGQGADGYTF. The CDR3 DNA reads as TGTGCCAGCGGACCGGGACAGGGGGCAGATGGCTACACCTTC. The J gene is TRBJ1-2, the V gene TRBV6-5; 12 bases agree with TRBD1. The V gene end was trimmed by 8 bases and the J gene end by 6 bases; junction bases not matched to a gene: 7. The length of the CDR3 is 14 residues. Germline loops: CDR1 MNHEY, CDR2 SVGAGI.

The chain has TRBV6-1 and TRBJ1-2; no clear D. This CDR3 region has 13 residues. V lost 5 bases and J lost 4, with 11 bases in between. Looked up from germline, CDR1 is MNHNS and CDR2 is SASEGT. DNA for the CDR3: TGTGCCAGCAGTCCACAACCTGGCTATGGCTACACCTTC. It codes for CASSPQPGYGYTF.

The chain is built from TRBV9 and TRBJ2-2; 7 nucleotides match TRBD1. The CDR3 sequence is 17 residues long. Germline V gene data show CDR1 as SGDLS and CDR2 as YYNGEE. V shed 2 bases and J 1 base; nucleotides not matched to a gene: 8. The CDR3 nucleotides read TGTGCCAGCAGCGTCGCAACCGGGACAGTGAACACCGGGGAGCTGTTTTTT. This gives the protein CASSVATGTVNTGELFF. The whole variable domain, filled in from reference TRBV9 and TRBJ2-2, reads DSGVTQTPKHLITATGQRVTLRCSPRSGDLSVYWYQQSLDQGLQFLIQYYNGEERAKGNILERFSAQQFPDLHSELNLSSLELGDSALYFCASSVATGTVNTGELFFGEGSRLTVL.

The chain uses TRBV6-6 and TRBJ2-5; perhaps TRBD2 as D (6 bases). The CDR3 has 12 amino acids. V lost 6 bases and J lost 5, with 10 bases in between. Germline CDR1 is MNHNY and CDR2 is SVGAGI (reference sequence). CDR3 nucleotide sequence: TGTGCCAGCAGGGACTATGCGGAGACCCAGTACTTC. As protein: CASRDYAETQYF.

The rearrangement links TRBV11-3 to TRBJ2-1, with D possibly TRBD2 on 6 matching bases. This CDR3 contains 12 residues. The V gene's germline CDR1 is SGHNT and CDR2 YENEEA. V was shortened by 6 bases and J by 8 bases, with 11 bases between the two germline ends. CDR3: CASSRESDEQFF. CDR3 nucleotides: TGTGCCAGCAGTCGGGAGTCGGATGAGCAGTTCTTC. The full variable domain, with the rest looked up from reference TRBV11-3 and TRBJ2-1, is EAGVVQSPRYKIIEKKQPVAFWCNPISGHNTLYWYLQNLGQGPELLIRYENEEAVDDSQLPKDRFSAERLKGVDSTLKIQPAELGDSAVYLCASSRESDEQFFGPGTRLTVL.

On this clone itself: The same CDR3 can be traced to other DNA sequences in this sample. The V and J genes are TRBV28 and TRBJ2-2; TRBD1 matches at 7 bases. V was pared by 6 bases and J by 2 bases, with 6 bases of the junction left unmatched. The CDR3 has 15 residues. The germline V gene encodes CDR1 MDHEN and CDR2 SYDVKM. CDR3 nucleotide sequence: TGTGCCAGCAGGACCGGGACAGCTAACACCGGGGAGCTGTTTTTT. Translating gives CASRTGTANTGELFF.

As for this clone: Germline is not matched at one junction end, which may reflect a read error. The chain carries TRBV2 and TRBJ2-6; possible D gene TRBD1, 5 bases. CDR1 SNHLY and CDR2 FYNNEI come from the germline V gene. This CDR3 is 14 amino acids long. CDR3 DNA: TGTGCCAGCAGCCGGCGCTCTGGGGCCAACATCCTGACTTTC. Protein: CASSRRSGANILTF.

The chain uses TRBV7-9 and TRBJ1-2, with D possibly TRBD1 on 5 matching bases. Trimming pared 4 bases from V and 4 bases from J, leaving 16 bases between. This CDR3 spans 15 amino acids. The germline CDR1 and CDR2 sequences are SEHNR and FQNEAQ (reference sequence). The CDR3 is CASSSLTAGAYGYTF. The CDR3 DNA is TGTGCCAGCAGCTCACTCACAGCTGGGGCCTATGGCTACACCTTC.

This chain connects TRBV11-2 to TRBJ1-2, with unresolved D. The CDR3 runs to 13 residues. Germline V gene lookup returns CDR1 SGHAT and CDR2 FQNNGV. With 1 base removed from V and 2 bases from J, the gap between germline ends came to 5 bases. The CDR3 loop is CASSLGVNYGYTF. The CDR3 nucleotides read TGTGCCAGCAGCTTAGGAGTAAACTATGGCTACACCTTC. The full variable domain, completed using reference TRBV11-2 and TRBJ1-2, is EAGVAQSPRYKIIEKRQSVAFWCNPISGHATLYWYQQILGQGPKLLIQFQNNGVVDDSQLPKDRFSAERLKGVDSTLKIQPAKLEDSAVYLCASSLGVNYGYTFGSGTRLTVV.

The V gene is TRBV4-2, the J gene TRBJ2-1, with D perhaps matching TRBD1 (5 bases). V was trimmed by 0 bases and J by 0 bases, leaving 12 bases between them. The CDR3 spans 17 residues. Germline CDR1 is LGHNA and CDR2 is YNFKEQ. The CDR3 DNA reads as TGTGCCAGCAGCCAAGAGGTCAGGGTCAGCTCCTACAATGAGCAGTTCTTC. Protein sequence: CASSQEVRVSSYNEQFF.

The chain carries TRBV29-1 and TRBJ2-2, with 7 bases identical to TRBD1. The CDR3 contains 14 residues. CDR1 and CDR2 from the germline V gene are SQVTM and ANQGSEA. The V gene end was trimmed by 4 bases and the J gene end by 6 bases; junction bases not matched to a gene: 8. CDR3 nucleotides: TGCAGCGTTGGCCCTGACAGGGTTGCCGGGGAGCTGTTTTTT. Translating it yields CSVGPDRVAGELFF.

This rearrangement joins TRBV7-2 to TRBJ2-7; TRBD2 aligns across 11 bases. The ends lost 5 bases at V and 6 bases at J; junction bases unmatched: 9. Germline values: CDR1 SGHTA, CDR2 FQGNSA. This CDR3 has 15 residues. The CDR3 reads CASSMTSGIGGEQYF. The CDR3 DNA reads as TGTGCCAGCAGCATGACTAGCGGGATTGGAGGCGAGCAGTACTTC.

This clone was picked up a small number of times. The DNA for the CDR3 is TGTGCCAGCAGTGTTTCAAGCCAGCCCCAGCATTTT. Its translation: CASSVSSQPQHF. The chain joins TRBV2 to TRBJ1-5, with unresolved D. CDR3 length equals 12 residues. The V and J ends lost 4 bases and 7 bases respectively, with 8 bases between them. Germline V gene lookup returns CDR1 SNHLY and CDR2 FYNNEI.

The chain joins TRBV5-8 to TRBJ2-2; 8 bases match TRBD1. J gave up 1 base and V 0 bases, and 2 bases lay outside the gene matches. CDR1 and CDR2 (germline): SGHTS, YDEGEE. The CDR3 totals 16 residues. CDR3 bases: TGTGCCAGCAGCTTGGTTGACAGGGGGAACACCGGGGAGCTGTTTTTT. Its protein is CASSLVDRGNTGELFF.

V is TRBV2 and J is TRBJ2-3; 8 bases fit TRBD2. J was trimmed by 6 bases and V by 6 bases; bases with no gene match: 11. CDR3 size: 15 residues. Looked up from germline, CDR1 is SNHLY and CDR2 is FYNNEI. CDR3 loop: CASSELSGSMDTQYF. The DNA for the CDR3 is TGTGCCAGCAGCGAACTCAGCGGGAGCATGGATACGCAGTATTTT. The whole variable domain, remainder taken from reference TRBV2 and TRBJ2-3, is EPEVTQTPSHQVTQMGQEVILRCVPISNHLYFYWYRQILGQKVEFLVSFYNNEISEKSEIFDDQFSVERPDGSNFTLKIRSTKLEDSAMYFCASSELSGSMDTQYFGPGTRLTVL.

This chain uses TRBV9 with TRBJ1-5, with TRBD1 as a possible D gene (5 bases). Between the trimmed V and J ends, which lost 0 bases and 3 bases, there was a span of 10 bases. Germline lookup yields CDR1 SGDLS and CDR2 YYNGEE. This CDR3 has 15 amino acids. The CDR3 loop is CASSVDAGFNQPQHF. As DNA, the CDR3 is TGTGCCAGCAGCGTAGATGCAGGGTTCAATCAGCCCCAGCATTTT. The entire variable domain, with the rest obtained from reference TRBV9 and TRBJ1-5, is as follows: DSGVTQTPKHLITATGQRVTLRCSPRSGDLSVYWYQQSLDQGLQFLIQYYNGEERAKGNILERFSAQQFPDLHSELNLSSLELGDSALYFCASSVDAGFNQPQHFGDGTRLSIL.

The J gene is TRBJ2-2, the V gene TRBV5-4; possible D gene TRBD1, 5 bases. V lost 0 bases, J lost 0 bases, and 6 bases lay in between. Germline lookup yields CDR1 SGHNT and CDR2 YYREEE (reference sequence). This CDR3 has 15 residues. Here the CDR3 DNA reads TGTGCCAGCAGCTTGGGACAGCCGAACACCGGGGAGCTGTTTTTT. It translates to CASSLGQPNTGELFF.

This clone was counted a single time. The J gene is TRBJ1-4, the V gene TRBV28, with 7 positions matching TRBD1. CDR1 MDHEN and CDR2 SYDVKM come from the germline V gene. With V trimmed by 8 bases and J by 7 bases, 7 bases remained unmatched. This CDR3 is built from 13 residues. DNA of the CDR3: TGTGCCAGCGCCAGGGGGAAGGGTGAAAAACTGTTTTTT. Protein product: CASARGKGEKLFF. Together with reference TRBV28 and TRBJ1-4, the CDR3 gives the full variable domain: DVKVTQSSRYLVKRTGEKVFLECVQDMDHENMFWYRQDPGLGLRLIYFSYDVKMKEKGDIPEGYSVSREKKERFSLILESASTNQTSMYLCASARGKGEKLFFGSGTQLSVL.

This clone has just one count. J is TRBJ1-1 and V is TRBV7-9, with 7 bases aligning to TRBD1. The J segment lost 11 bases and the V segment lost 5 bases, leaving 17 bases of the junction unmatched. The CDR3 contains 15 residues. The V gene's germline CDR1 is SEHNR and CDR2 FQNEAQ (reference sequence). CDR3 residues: CASSIDRTGGTVAFF. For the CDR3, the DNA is TGTGCCAGCAGCATCGACCGGACAGGAGGAACAGTTGCTTTCTTT.